This T cell receptor (beta chain) is from a study of OX40 agonist ivuxolimab in advanced cancers. Looking at the study overall: Patients took ivuxolimab, an agonistic anti-OX40 (CD134) antibody.

In the case of this clone: The target antigen is unknown.

Study-wide points: Expansion of clones was among the lowest in partial responders at 0.1-3.0 mg/kg. Circulating CD4+ and CD8+ T cells showed clonal expansion by week 6 at 0.1 to 3.0 mg/kg.

Blood was sampled at baseline, cycle 4 day 1, and cycle 7 day 1. Generated by immunoSEQ multiplex PCR, the TCRdb table keeps only in-frame clones and is missing some. The table has around 72,000 clones, about nine tenths seen once. V gave up 2 bases and J gave up 5 bases; unmatched junction bases: 4. This CDR3 has 15 residues. Germline CDR1 reads SGHTA; CDR2 reads FQGNSA. This sequence originates from an adult with an advanced solid tumor such as melanoma, head and neck, liver or kidney cancer. The chain couples TRBV7-2 to TRBJ2-3, with 10 nucleotides matching TRBD2. The sample in question was CD4+ or CD8+ T cells sorted from blood, obtained in a trial of the OX40 agonist ivuxolimab. The CDR3 sequence is CASSLLAGERDTQYF. In DNA, the CDR3 is TGTGCCAGCAGCTTACTAGCGGGAGAACGAGATACGCAGTATTTT.